This TCR beta chain comes out of a study of T cell repertoires in cytomegalovirus infection. Across the whole study: The study used recently identified HLA-C-restricted and well-studied HLA-B-restricted CMV epitopes. CMV infection plus the matching HLA type was flagged by public TCR beta signatures. Study outcomes and limitations: Within the response measured ex vivo, HLA-C-restricted CMV-specific TCR beta clonotypes were dominant. CMV carriers with the relevant HLA were identified by cumulative public TCR beta family frequency.

In the case of this clonotype: Its cognate antigen is unknown.

MiXCR was run by TCRdb on the reads, yielding one entry per CDR3 protein. The sample comprises about 890,000 distinct CDR3 sequences, about 33% of which are singletons, and roughly 12% rests with the top ten. With 4 bases clipped from V and 9 bases from J, the junction kept 7 bases outside the gene matches. This CDR3 has 14 residues. The germline CDR1 and CDR2 sequences are SGHRS and YFSETQ. The clonotype originates from a human donor in good health (CMV status not recorded). Some clones in this sample may be carry-over from other donors' samples. This specimen was cultured CD8+ T cells from PBMCs, taken from culture after CMV antigen stimulation. The chain employs TRBV5-1 and TRBJ2-1; 10 nucleotides agree with TRBD1. CDR3 amino acids: CASSKGQGQGEQFF. In DNA, the CDR3 is TGCGCCAGCAGCAAGGGACAGGGGCAGGGTGAGCAGTTCTTC.